This TCR beta chain emerged from a study of shared clonotypes between healthy human individuals. As for the study in general: Three CD4 naive, three CD4 memory, two CD8 naive and one CD8 memory plate were used per donor.

A remark on this clone: Its target is not known.

The material for each subset, its genomic DNA, was split evenly across several immunoSEQ plates. TCRdb keeps only in-frame clones here, not all; method: immunoSEQ multiplex PCR. The table includes some 2,000,000 clones, roughly 94% detected once. The CDR3 loop spans 17 amino acids. Germline CDR1 SGHRS, CDR2 YFSETQ. The V gene end was trimmed by 3 bases and the J gene end by 7 bases; junction bases not matched to a gene: 13. CD8 cells regarded as naive lacked CD45RO, were positively chosen for CCR7, and omitted terminally differentiated effector memory CD45RA+ cells. Points from the study as a whole: Across subsets, estimated richness was generally greater for naive than for memory populations. It was the non-shared clonotypes that had lower generation probabilities than clonotypes shared by all four donors.

The V and J genes are TRBV5-1 and TRBJ2-7; 13 bases fit TRBD2. This clonotype was obtained from a man aged 18 to 29 in good health. The sample taken for sequencing was naive CD8+ T cells sorted from blood. The CDR3 loop reads CASSSGLAGFPGGEQYF. The DNA of the CDR3 is TGCGCCAGCAGCTCGGGACTAGCGGGATTCCCAGGGGGGGAGCAGTACTTC.